A single T cell receptor beta chain is shown here with its context. Germline V gene lookup returns CDR1 MNHNY and CDR2 SVGAGI (reference sequence). This CDR3 region has 13 residues. V was cut by 6 bases and J by 1 base, with 9 bases left in between. These data come from a study of blood T cell repertoires in COVID-19. On the study more broadly: Both acute and convalescent COVID-19 samples were obtained from the United States, Italy and Spain. Nucleic acid was either cDNA or gDNA, and it came from T cells, B-cell-depleted T cells, or PBMCs.

Per the authors' pipeline: Amplification with reference gene primers provided the estimates of nucleated cell counts. The repertoire was sequenced with immunoSEQ multiplex PCR; TCRdb's copy has only in-frame clones and lacks some. D and trimming were read from the DNA, whereas the V and J calls and clone size are those reported in that table. The sample yields about 200,000 clones, around 80% seen once. The genes are TRBV6-6 and TRBJ1-1; no firm D call. Material for sequencing was peripheral blood. The TCR originated in a human donor with acute or convalescent COVID-19. The donor label of this sample is uncertain. CDR3 sequence reads: CASRYEENTEAFF. CDR3 sequence (DNA): TGTGCCAGCAGATACGAGGAGAACACTGAAGCTTTCTTT.